Shown below are 5 T cell receptor beta chains from a single sample sequenced in a study of T cell responses to AZD1222 COVID-19 vaccine. The table came from immunoSEQ multiplex PCR; TCRdb's copy has only in-frame clones and leaves some out. The repertoire holds some 140,000 clones, with approximately 84% as singletons. The sequencing here drew on peripheral blood, taken on day 0 of AZD1222 vaccination. These TCRs come from an adult in good health.

V is TRBV7-9 and J is TRBJ1-1; 11 bases are a match to TRBD1. This CDR3 is 15 amino acids long. CDR1 SEHNR and CDR2 FQNEAQ come from the germline V gene (reference sequence). Trimming cost V 5 bases and J 1 base; bases outside gene matches: 3. CDR3 sequence (DNA): TGTGCCAGCAGCCGGACAGGGGGCCCGAACACTGAAGCTTTCTTT. Its translation: CASSRTGGPNTEAFF.

The chain links TRBV6-1 to TRBJ1-1; TRBD1 might be the D (6 bases). CDR1 MNHNS and CDR2 SASEGT come from the germline V gene. V was pared by 3 bases and J by 5 bases, with 16 bases between. The CDR3 has 15 amino acids. The CDR3 is CASSEGQLYRTEAFF. CDR3 in DNA: TGTGCCAGCAGTGAGGGACAACTGTACAGAACTGAAGCTTTCTTT.

The rearrangement joins TRBV3-1 (or the pseudogene TRBV3-2) to TRBJ1-3, with D unresolved. The CDR3 contains 16 residues. V was cut by 1 base and J by 0 bases, with 10 bases left in between. CDR1 is LGHDT, CDR2 YNNKEL, per germline (reference sequence). The CDR3 region has the DNA TGTGCCAGCAGCCAAGGCGCGATTTTCTCTGGAAACACCATATATTTT. Its translation is CASSQGAIFSGNTIYF.

This clone appeared a few times. The chain combines TRBV11-2 with TRBJ1-3; TRBD1 is a possible D gene (6 bases). Germline loops: CDR1 SGHAT, CDR2 FQNNGV. The V gene lost 4 bases and the J gene lost 5 bases, with 6 bases spanning the gap. CDR3 length equals 12 residues. The CDR3 sequence: CASSWDRNTIYF. The CDR3 DNA sequence: TGTGCCAGCAGCTGGGACAGAAACACCATATATTTT.

The chain employs TRBV11-2 and TRBJ1-2; a possible D gene is TRBD1 (5 bases). The germline V gene has CDR1 SGHAT and CDR2 FQNNGV. V was cut by 4 bases and J by 14 bases, with 20 bases left in between. The CDR3 has 13 amino acids. The DNA for the CDR3 is TGTGCCAGCAGCTCGATAGAGGTGGGGCGCAGTACCTTC. It yields the protein CASSSIEVGRSTF.